Presented here are 7 T cell receptor beta chains from one specimen sequenced in a study of early T cells in non-severe SARS-CoV-2 infection. From the 5' RACE reads, TCRdb called clonotypes with MiXCR, one entry per CDR3 protein. The repertoire holds fewer than 120,000 distinct CDR3 sequences, with over 10% as singletons. Source: whole blood, taken at baseline. The receptor source for this set is an adult who was a healthcare worker with PCR-confirmed SARS-CoV-2 infection or an uninfected control (not recorded which).

There are a few counts of this clonotype. The V call is TRBV2, the J call TRBJ1-2; D remains unclear. The germline V and J ends were trimmed by 4 bases and 4 bases, with 7 bases remaining between them. The CDR3 runs to 12 residues. Germline CDR1 is SNHLY and CDR2 is FYNNEI. CDR3 sequence reads: CASSAASYGYTF. The CDR3 DNA follows: TGTGCCAGCAGTGCCGCCTCCTATGGCTACACCTTC. Together with reference TRBV2 and TRBJ1-2, the CDR3 gives the full variable domain: EPEVTQTPSHQVTQMGQEVILRCVPISNHLYFYWYRQILGQKVEFLVSFYNNEISEKSEIFDDQFSVERPDGSNFTLKIRSTKLEDSAMYFCASSAASYGYTFGSGTRLTVV.

This clonotype occurred a few times. V usage is TRBV7-6 and J usage is TRBJ2-7; no firm D call. Germline V gene sequence: CDR1 SGHVS, CDR2 FNYEAQ. Trimming took off 3 bases at V and 5 bases at J, with 14 bases between the two ends. This CDR3 has 14 residues. CDR3 region: CASSLDPKDDEQYF. The CDR3 DNA sequence: TGTGCCAGCAGCTTGGACCCAAAGGACGACGAGCAGTACTTC.

This clonotype appeared many times. The genes are TRBV3-1 and TRBJ2-2, with TRBD1 identical over 8 bases. The CDR3 sequence is 15 residues long. J lost 6 bases, V lost 4 bases, and 7 bases had no gene match. From germline, CDR1 is LGHDT and CDR2 YNNKEL (reference sequence). The CDR3 loop is CASSPRTGKSGELFF. In DNA, the CDR3 is TGTGCCAGCAGCCCCCGGACAGGGAAGTCCGGGGAGCTGTTTTTT. The complete variable domain, with remaining parts taken from reference TRBV3-1 and TRBJ2-2, reads DTAVSQTPKYLVTQMGNDKSIKCEQNLGHDTMYWYKQDSKKFLKIMFSYNNKELIINETVPNRFSPKSPDKAHLNLHINSLELGDSAVYFCASSPRTGKSGELFFGEGSRLTVL.

This chain connects TRBV2 to TRBJ2-3; D assignment may be TRBD1 or TRBD2 (5 bases each). The CDR3 is 14 residues long. CDR1 and CDR2 from the germline V gene are SNHLY and FYNNEI. Trimming cost V 4 bases and J 1 base, with 9 bases left between them. The chain's CDR3 is CASSVRDGTDTQYF. The CDR3 nucleotides are TGTGCCAGCAGTGTCAGGGACGGCACAGATACGCAGTATTTT. Looking up the rest from reference TRBV2 and TRBJ2-3 gives the full variable domain: EPEVTQTPSHQVTQMGQEVILRCVPISNHLYFYWYRQILGQKVEFLVSFYNNEISEKSEIFDDQFSVERPDGSNFTLKIRSTKLEDSAMYFCASSVRDGTDTQYFGPGTRLTVL.

In this sample, this clonotype turned up many times. The rearrangement uses TRBV19 and TRBJ1-2, with TRBD1 matching 7 bases. The germline CDR1 and CDR2 sequences are LNHDA and SQIVND (reference sequence). With V trimmed by 5 bases and J by 5 bases, 14 bases remained unmatched. There are 16 residues in the CDR3. Here the CDR3 reads CASSQDPGQIFYGYTF. In DNA, the CDR3 is TGTGCCAGTAGTCAAGACCCGGGACAGATCTTTTATGGCTACACCTTC.

The chain carries TRBV3-1 and TRBJ2-1; D may correspond to TRBD1 or TRBD2 (7 bases each). CDR1 and CDR2 (germline): LGHDT, YNNKEL (reference sequence). The CDR3 has 14 residues. Between the trimmed V and J ends, which lost 10 bases and 8 bases, there was a span of 21 bases. The CDR3 coding sequence is TGTGCCATTTCAAGGTGGCAGGGGGGGCATGAGCAGTTCTTC. This codes for CAISRWQGGHEQFF.

This clonotype was seen more than once but under ten times. The chain couples TRBV27 to TRBJ1-1; 7 nucleotides line up with TRBD1. Germline CDR1 MNHEY, CDR2 SMNVEV (reference sequence). With 2 bases clipped from V and 2 bases from J, the junction kept 8 bases outside the gene matches. This CDR3 has 16 residues. The DNA of the CDR3 is TGTGCCAGCAGTTTAGTAGAAGGGGGCTTTAACACTGAAGCTTTCTTT. Residues: CASSLVEGGFNTEAFF.